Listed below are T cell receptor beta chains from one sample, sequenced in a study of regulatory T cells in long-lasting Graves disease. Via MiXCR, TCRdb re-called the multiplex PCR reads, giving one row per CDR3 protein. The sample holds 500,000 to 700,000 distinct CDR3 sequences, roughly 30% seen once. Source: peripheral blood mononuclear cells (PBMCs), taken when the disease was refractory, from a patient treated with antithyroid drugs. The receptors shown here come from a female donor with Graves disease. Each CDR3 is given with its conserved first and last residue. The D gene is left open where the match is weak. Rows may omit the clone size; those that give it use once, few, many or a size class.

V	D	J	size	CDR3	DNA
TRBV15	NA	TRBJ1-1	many	CATSTPTGTIAEAFF	TGTGCCACCAGCACACCGACCGGAACAATCGCTGAAGCTTTCTTT
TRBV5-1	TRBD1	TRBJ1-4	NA	CASSKTPGQTNEKLFF	TGCGCCAGCAGCAAAACGCCGGGACAGACTAATGAAAAACTGTTTTTT
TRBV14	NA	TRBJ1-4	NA	CASSRIHGANEKLFF	TGTGCCAGCAGCCGGATACATGGGGCTAATGAAAAACTGTTTTTT
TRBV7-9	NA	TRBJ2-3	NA	CASSFGTRTDTQYF	TGTGCCAGCAGCTTCGGGACTCGGACAGATACGCAGTATTTT
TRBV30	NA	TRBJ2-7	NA	CAWSGQVYEQYF	TGTGCCTGGAGTGGTCAGGTCTACGAGCAGTACTTC
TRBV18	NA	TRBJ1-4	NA	CASSRGQGTNEKLFF	TGTGCCAGCTCCCGGGGGCAAGGAACTAATGAAAAACTGTTTTTT
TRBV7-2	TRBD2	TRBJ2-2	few	CASSLDGSMGLAGVGELFF	TGTGCCAGCAGCTTAGATGGAAGTATGGGACTAGCGGGAGTCGGGGAGCTGTTTTTT
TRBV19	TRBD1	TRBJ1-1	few	CASSGLDRGRNTEAFF	TGTGCCAGTAGTGGGTTGGACAGGGGGCGGAACACTGAAGCTTTCTTT
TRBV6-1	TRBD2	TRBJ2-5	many	CASSELAGGPETQYF	TGTGCCAGCAGTGAACTAGCGGGAGGGCCAGAGACCCAGTACTTC
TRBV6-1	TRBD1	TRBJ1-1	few	CASTGRGSNTEAFF	TGTGCCAGCACCGGCAGGGGGTCGAACACTGAAGCTTTCTTT
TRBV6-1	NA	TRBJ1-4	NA	CASGDRPATNEKLFF	TGTGCCAGCGGAGACAGGCCAGCAACTAATGAAAAACTGTTTTTT
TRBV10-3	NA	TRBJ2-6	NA	CAISLEGAPTSGANVLTF	TGTGCCATCAGTTTGGAGGGTGCACCGACCTCTGGGGCCAACGTCCTGACTTTC
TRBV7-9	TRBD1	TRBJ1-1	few	CASSQRTGSPGTTEAFF	TGTGCCAGCAGCCAAAGGACAGGGTCCCCCGGAACAACTGAAGCTTTCTTT
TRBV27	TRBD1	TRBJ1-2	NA	CASSISRDRVYYTF	TGTGCCAGCAGCATATCGAGGGACAGGGTGTACTACACCTTC
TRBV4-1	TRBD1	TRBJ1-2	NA	CASSHNTGTALDGYTF	TGCGCCAGCAGCCATAACACCGGGACAGCCTTGGATGGCTACACCTTC
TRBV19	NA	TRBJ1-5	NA	CASSIRGGGQPQHF	TGTGCCAGTAGTATCCGGGGCGGCGGGCAGCCCCAGCATTTT
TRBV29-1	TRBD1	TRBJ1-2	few	CSVGDRVGVGYTF	TGCAGCGTTGGGGACAGAGTGGGCGTCGGCTACACCTTC
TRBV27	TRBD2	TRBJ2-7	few	CASKTSGSYEQYF	TGTGCCAGCAAAACTAGCGGTTCCTACGAGCAGTACTTC
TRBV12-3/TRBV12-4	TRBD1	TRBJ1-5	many	CASSLAGGFSNQPQHF	TGTGCCAGCAGTTTGGCAGGGGGCTTTAGCAATCAGCCCCAGCATTTT
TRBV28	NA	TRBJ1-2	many	CASMVQSSNYGYTF	TGTGCCAGCATGGTCCAGTCCAGCAACTATGGCTACACCTTC
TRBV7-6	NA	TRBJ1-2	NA	CASSQTRVGGYTF	TGTGCCAGCAGCCAGACGAGAGTTGGGGGCTACACCTTC
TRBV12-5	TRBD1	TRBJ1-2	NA	CASGLDWTGYGYTF	TGTGCTAGTGGTTTGGACTGGACAGGATATGGCTACACCTTC
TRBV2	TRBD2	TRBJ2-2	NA	CASSEALRGSGSGELFF	TGTGCCAGCAGTGAAGCGCTTCGGGGTAGCGGGAGCGGGGAGCTGTTTTTT
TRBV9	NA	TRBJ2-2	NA	CASSVVVGGNTGELFF	TGTGCCAGCAGCGTAGTCGTAGGCGGGAACACCGGGGAGCTGTTTTTT
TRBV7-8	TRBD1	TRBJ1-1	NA	CASSLERGRVTEAFF	TGTGCCAGCAGCCTAGAGAGGGGGCGGGTCACTGAAGCTTTCTTT
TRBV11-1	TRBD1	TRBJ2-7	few	CASRLTGGEQYF	TGTGCCAGCAGGCTAACAGGGGGCGAGCAGTACTTC
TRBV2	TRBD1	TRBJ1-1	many	CASGGDSLNTEAFF	TGTGCCAGCGGGGGGGACAGCCTGAACACTGAAGCTTTCTTT
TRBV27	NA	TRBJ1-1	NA	CASSLWGSTEAFF	TGTGCCAGCAGTTTGTGGGGTAGCACTGAAGCTTTCTTT
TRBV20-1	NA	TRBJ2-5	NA	CSARDWLSGQTQYF	TGCAGTGCTAGAGATTGGCTCAGCGGGCAGACCCAGTACTTC
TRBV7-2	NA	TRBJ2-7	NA	CASSLSRVSSYEQYF	TGTGCCAGCAGCTTATCGCGGGTCAGCTCCTACGAGCAGTACTTC
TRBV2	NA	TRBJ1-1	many	CASSYRVSNTEAFF	TGTGCCAGCAGTTACAGGGTTTCTAACACTGAAGCTTTCTTT
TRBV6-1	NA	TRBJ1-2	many	CASSVQVYGYTF	TGTGCCAGCAGTGTACAGGTCTATGGCTACACCTTC
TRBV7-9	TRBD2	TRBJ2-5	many	CASSFGGRADETQYF	TGTGCCAGCAGCTTTGGCGGGAGGGCCGATGAGACCCAGTACTTC
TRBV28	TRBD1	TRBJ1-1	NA	CASRRHRGPNLNTEAFF	TGTGCCAGCAGGCGGCACAGGGGGCCGAATCTGAACACTGAAGCTTTCTTT
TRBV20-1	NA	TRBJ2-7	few	CSARASYEQYF	TGCAGTGCTAGGGCATCCTACGAGCAGTACTTC
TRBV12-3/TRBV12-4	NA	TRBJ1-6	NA	CASRPRGERNSPLHF	TGTGCCAGCAGGCCACGCGGGGAGAGGAATTCACCCCTCCACTTT
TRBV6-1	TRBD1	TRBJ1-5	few	CASSEVWTGNQPQHF	TGTGCCAGCAGTGAAGTTTGGACAGGGAATCAGCCCCAGCATTTT
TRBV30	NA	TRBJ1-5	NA	CAWTTAFNQPQHF	TGTGCCTGGACGACAGCCTTCAATCAGCCCCAGCATTTT
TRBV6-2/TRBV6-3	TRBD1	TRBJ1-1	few	CASRPGGRTEAFF	TGTGCCAGCAGACCAGGGGGACGCACTGAAGCTTTCTTT
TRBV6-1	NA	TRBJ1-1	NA	CASSQTGFNTEAFF	TGTGCCAGCAGTCAAACAGGCTTCAACACTGAAGCTTTCTTT
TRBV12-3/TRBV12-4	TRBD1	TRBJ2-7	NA	CASTSDRGNEQYF	TGTGCCAGCACCTCGGACAGGGGGAACGAGCAGTACTTC